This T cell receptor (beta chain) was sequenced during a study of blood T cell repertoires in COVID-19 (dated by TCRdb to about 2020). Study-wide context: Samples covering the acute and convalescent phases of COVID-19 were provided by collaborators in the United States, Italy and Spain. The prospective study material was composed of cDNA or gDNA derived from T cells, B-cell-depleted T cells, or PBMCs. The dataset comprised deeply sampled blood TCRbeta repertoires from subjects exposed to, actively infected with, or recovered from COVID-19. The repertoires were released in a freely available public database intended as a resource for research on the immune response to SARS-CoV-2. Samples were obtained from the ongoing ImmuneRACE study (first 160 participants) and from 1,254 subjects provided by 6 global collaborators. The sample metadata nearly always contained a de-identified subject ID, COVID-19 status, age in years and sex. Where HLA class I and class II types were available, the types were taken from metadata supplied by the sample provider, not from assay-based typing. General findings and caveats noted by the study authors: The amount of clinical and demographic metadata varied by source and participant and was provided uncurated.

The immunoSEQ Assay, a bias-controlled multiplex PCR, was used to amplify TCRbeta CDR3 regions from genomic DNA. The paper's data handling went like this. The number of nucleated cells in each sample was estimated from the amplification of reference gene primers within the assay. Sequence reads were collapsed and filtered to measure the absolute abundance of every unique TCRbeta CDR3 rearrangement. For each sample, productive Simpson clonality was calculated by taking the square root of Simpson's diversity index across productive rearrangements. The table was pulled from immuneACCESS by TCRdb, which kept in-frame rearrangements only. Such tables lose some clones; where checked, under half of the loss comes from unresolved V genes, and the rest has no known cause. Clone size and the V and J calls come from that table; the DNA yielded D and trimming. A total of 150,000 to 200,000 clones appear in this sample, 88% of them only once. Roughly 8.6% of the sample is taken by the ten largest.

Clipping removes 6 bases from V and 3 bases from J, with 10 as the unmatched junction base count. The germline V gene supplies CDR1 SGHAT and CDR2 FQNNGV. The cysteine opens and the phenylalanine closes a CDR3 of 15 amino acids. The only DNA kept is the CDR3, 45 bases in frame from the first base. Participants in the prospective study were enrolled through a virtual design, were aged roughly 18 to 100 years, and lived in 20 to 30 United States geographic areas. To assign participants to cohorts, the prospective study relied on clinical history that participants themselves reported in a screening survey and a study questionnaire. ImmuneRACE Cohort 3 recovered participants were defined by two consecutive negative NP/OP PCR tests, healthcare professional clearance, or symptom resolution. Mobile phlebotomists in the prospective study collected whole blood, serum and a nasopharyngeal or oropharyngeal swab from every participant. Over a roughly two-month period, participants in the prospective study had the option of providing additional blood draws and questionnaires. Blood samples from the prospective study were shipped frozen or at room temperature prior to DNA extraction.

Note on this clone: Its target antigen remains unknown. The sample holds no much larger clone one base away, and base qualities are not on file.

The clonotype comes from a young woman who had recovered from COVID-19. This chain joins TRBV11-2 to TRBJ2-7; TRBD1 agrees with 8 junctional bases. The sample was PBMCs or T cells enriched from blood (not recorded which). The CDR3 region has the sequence CASRSSRGPVYEQYF. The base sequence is TGTGCCAGCAGATCCTCCAGGGGGCCTGTCTACGAGCAGTACTTC.